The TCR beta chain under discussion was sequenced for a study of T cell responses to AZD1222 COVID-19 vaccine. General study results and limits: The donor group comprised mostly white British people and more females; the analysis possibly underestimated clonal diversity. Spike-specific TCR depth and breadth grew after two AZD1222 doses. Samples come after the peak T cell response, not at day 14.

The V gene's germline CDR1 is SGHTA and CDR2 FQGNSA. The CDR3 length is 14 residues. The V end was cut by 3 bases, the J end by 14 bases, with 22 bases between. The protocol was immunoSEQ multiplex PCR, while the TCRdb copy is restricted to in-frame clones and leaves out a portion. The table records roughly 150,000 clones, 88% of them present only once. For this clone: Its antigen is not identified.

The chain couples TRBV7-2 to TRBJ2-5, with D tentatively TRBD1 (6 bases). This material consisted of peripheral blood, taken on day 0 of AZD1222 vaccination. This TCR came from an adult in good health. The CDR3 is CASSLNRVGTIAYF. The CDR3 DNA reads TGTGCCAGCAGCTTGAATAGGGTAGGGACAATCGCCTACTTC.